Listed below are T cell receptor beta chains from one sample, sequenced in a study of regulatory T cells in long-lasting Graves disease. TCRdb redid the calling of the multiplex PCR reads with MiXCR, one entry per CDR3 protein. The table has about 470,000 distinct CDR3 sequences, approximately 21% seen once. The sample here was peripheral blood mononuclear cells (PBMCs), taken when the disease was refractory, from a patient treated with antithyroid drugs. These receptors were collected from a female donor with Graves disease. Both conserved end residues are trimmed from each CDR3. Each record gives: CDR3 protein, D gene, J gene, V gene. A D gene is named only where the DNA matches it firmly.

ASSRGKGLSWGQETQY	.	TRBJ2-5	TRBV7-2
ASSESGGEAF	.	TRBJ1-1	TRBV10-1
ASSLTGSYNEQF	.	TRBJ2-1	TRBV27
SVDGLAGLVGETQY	TRBD2	TRBJ2-5	TRBV29-1
ASSFGQGVGKQY	TRBD1	TRBJ2-7	TRBV7-9
SASRQGAIHGYT	TRBD1	TRBJ1-2	TRBV20-1
ASRGRWDYGYT	.	TRBJ1-2	TRBV7-9
ASSYGAIERDEQF	.	TRBJ2-1	TRBV6-2/TRBV6-3
ASSPRDRTGVPSTNYGYT	TRBD1	TRBJ1-2	TRBV7-9
ASSLVGSQETQY	.	TRBJ2-5	TRBV7-9
ASRGSGSSYNEQF	TRBD2	TRBJ2-1	TRBV6-1
ASSQGDATNEKLF	.	TRBJ1-4	TRBV4-3
ASSPRGPGELF	.	TRBJ2-2	TRBV5-1
ASSVEAEGNIQY	.	TRBJ2-4	TRBV2
ASRSGYEQY	.	TRBJ2-7	TRBV28
ASSLDSRQYYEQY	.	TRBJ2-7	TRBV7-9
ASSRQGWNTGELF	TRBD1	TRBJ2-2	TRBV6-1
AITTGTGAGEQY	TRBD1	TRBJ2-7	TRBV10-3
SARDPLAGGGTGELF	TRBD2	TRBJ2-2	TRBV20-1
ASSRGQAMNTEAF	.	TRBJ1-1	TRBV6-1
ASSARGTYEQY	TRBD1	TRBJ2-7	TRBV19
ASSLTTGRETQY	.	TRBJ2-5	TRBV28
SVEDRDRANYGYT	TRBD1	TRBJ1-2	TRBV29-1
ASTRGRAGNTEAF	.	TRBJ1-1	TRBV5-1
ASSSVTAYEQY	.	TRBJ2-7	TRBV7-2
ASKRTGQETQY	TRBD1	TRBJ2-5	TRBV19
ASSYSTESYGYT	.	TRBJ1-2	TRBV6-6
ASSLRLGSGAEPQH	.	TRBJ1-5	TRBV28
ASTAGVRAEAF	.	TRBJ1-1	TRBV6-2/TRBV6-3
ASSEETQY	.	TRBJ2-5	TRBV18
ASSPPGHSSTQETQY	.	TRBJ2-5	TRBV7-9
ASSSWTSGRFGEQETQY	TRBD2	TRBJ2-5	TRBV12-3/TRBV12-4
ASIIAGTGELF	.	TRBJ2-2	TRBV12-3/TRBV12-4
ASSIGNSYEQY	.	TRBJ2-7	TRBV6-1
ASSPQSGASYEQY	.	TRBJ2-7	TRBV18
AWSAGLQETQY	.	TRBJ2-5	TRBV30
ASSLDALLIRDRGKTGELF	TRBD1	TRBJ2-2	TRBV7-9
ASSLGRGNTEAF	.	TRBJ1-1	TRBV7-9
ASSFEGAGTQY	TRBD1	TRBJ2-5	TRBV7-9
ASSLYPGGLQETQY	TRBD2	TRBJ2-5	TRBV28
ASSPYRNTIY	.	TRBJ1-3	TRBV12-3/TRBV12-4
ASSLVASGIYEQY	TRBD2	TRBJ2-7	TRBV7-2
ASSGQTGTGELF	.	TRBJ2-2	TRBV25-1
ASGGGFDQPQH	TRBD1	TRBJ1-5	TRBV12-3/TRBV12-4
ASLATGGAGNTIY	TRBD1	TRBJ1-3	TRBV2
ASSLDVLGETQY	.	TRBJ2-5	TRBV5-6
ASSLDGGYSEAF	.	TRBJ1-1	TRBV7-9
ASSNTDREAAF	TRBD1	TRBJ1-1	TRBV19
ASSLLRSGSYEQY	.	TRBJ2-7	TRBV7-2
ASSFGLVVTGELF	TRBD2	TRBJ2-2	TRBV5-6
ASSYSAAQGETQY	.	TRBJ2-5	TRBV6-5
SARGPITEAF	.	TRBJ1-1	TRBV20-1
AISNGLTTDSYGYT	.	TRBJ1-2	TRBV10-3
SARTGNTEAF	.	TRBJ1-1	TRBV20-1
AWSVWETQY	.	TRBJ2-5	TRBV30
ASNPLEGLPQH	.	TRBJ1-5	TRBV19
ASSPGQGDEQY	TRBD1	TRBJ2-7	TRBV28